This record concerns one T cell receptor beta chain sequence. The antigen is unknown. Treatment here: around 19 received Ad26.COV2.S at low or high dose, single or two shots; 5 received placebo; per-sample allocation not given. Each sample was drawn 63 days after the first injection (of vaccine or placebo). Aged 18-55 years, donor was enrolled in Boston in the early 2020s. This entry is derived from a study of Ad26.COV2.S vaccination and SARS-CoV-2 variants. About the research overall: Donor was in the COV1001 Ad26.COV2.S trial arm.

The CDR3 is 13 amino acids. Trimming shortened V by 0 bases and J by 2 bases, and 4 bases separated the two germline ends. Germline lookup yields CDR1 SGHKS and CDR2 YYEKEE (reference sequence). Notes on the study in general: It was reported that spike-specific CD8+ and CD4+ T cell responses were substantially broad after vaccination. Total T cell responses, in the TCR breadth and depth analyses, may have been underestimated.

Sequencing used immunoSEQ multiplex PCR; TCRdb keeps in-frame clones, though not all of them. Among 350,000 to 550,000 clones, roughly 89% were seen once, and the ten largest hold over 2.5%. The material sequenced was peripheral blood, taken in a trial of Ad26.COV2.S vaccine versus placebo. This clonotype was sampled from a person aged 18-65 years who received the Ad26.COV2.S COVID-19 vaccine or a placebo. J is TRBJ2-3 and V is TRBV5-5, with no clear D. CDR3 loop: CASSLGPTDTQYF. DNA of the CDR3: TGTGCCAGCAGCTTGGGGCCCACAGATACGCAGTATTTT.